The entry below gives a single T cell receptor (beta chain) sequence along with its context. This entry belongs to a study of blood T cell repertoires in COVID-19. Authors' data handling: Counts of nucleated cells, estimated from reference gene primer amplification, were obtained. Generated by immunoSEQ multiplex PCR, the TCRdb table keeps only in-frame clones and is missing some. V and J calls plus clone size are reproduced from that table; the DNA served to infer D and trimming. The sample gives roughly 670,000 clones, approximately 90% of which show up once; approximately 0.3% is in the top ten. The CDR3 loop spans 16 amino acids. Trimming at V came to 0 bases and at J to 2 bases, leaving 7 bases not matched to a gene. CDR1 and CDR2 from the germline V gene are SNHLY and FYNNEI.

The sequenced sample consisted of peripheral blood. The gene calls are TRBV2 and TRBJ2-7, with 7 bases lining up with TRBD2. This TCR came from a woman aged 18-30 years with acute or convalescent COVID-19. CDR3 region: CASSEALGGRAYEQYF. CDR3 sequence (DNA): TGTGCCAGCAGTGAAGCGCTGGGGGGGAGGGCCTACGAGCAGTACTTC.